The clone carrying this T cell receptor beta chain showed up just once. Other nucleotide sequences from this sample produce the same CDR3. This specimen comes from a study of human thymus T cells. V was shortened by 1 base and J by 4 bases, with 8 bases between the two germline ends. The CDR3 has 13 amino acids. The V gene's germline CDR1 is LNHDA and CDR2 SQIVND (reference sequence). The table came from immunoSEQ multiplex PCR; TCRdb's copy has only in-frame clones and leaves some out. Of about 50,000 clones detected, 95% appear once; the ten largest clones hold about 0.17%. The sample was blood. This TCR came from a girl in the first two years of life with a congenital heart defect but otherwise immunologically healthy. The chain joins TRBV19 to TRBJ2-7, with D perhaps matching TRBD1 (5 bases). The DNA of the CDR3 is TGTGCCAGTAGTATAGGGGCAGGGTACGAGCAGTACTTC. It is translated as CASSIGAGYEQYF.